This T cell receptor beta chain was profiled in a study of T-cell reconstitution after alpha-beta-depleted transplantation in children. A remark on this clonotype: Its target is not known.

Study conclusions and caveats: At around two months after transplant, the alpha-beta T cells were reportedly derived from several hundred expanded clones that came from non-depleted graft cells. From surviving recipient T cells and thymic progenitors came the high day-60 TCRbeta diversity observed in some patients. T-cell counts and diversity at one year following transplant were attributed mainly to newly produced T cells.

Construction of the TCRbeta library involved unique molecular identifiers. MiXCR, applied by TCRdb to the PCR reads, yields one record per CDR3 protein. The sample has 250,000 to 350,000 distinct CDR3 sequences; over 20% are singletons. With V trimmed by 6 bases and J by 9 bases, 8 bases remained unmatched. Germline V gene data show CDR1 as ENHRY and CDR2 as SYGVKD. The CDR3 consists of 13 residues. Sequencing used PBMCs, mostly from graft donor cells, obtained 180 days after TCRalphabeta/CD19-depleted stem cell transplant. The sequence was collected from a male patient aged 10 to 17 who had a stem cell transplant for acute lymphoblastic leukemia, so the T cells may come from the graft donor. The rearrangement joins TRBV10-3 to TRBJ2-1; 7 nucleotides agree with TRBD1. DNA for the CDR3: TGTGCCATCAGAGGGGGCACGATGGGTGAGCAGTTCTTC. Translating gives CAIRGGTMGEQFF.